The 21 T cell receptor beta chains below come from one sample, sequenced in a study of neurological immune-mediated disorders. TCRdb analysed the 5' RACE reads with MiXCR anew, one entry per CDR3 protein. The data contain tens of thousands of distinct CDR3 sequences, approximately 3.6% of them singletons. The specimen sequenced was CD4+ T cells from blood. The receptors were gathered from a woman in her 40s with multiple sclerosis.

This clonotype has ten or more counts. CDR3 sequence (DNA): TGTGCCAGCACTCTGGACAGGGGGGGAGGAAAACTGTTTTTT. This gives the protein CASTLDRGGGKLFF. The genes are TRBV6-6 and TRBJ1-4; 10 nucleotides align to TRBD1. V lost 7 bases to trimming and J lost 10 bases; unmatched junction nucleotides: 9. From germline, CDR1 is MNHNY and CDR2 SVGAGI (reference sequence). The CDR3 sequence is 14 residues long.

This clonotype was seen at least ten times. The chain is built from TRBV20-1 and TRBJ1-2; the match to TRBD1 covers 9 bases. Germline V gene sequence: CDR1 DFQATT, CDR2 SNEGSKA (reference sequence). This CDR3 spans 13 amino acids. J was trimmed by 8 bases and V by 6 bases; bases with no gene match: 10. The CDR3 sequence is CSAVRGQGKGYTF. CDR3 DNA: TGCAGTGCCGTCCGCGGACAGGGGAAAGGCTACACCTTC.

This clonotype was detected ten times or more. V gene TRBV10-3 combines with J gene TRBJ2-3; D may match TRBD1 or TRBD2 (5 bases each). Germline loops: CDR1 ENHRY, CDR2 SYGVKD. CDR3 size: 14 residues. Trimming cost V 2 bases and J 0 bases, with 6 bases left between them. Written as DNA, the CDR3 is TGTGCCATCAGTGAGGGGGGAAGCACAGATACGCAGTATTTT. It codes for CAISEGGSTDTQYF.

There are many counts of this clonotype. J is TRBJ1-5 and V is TRBV10-1; D is perhaps TRBD1 (6 bases). CDR3 length equals 15 residues. Trimming cost V 5 bases and J 6 bases, with 17 bases left between them. The germline V gene has CDR1 WNHNN and CDR2 SYGVQD (reference sequence). CDR3 DNA sequence: TGCGCCAGCAGTCGCCCCGGACAGCGGACTCAGCCCCAGCATTTT. This translates into CASSRPGQRTQPQHF.

The sample holds many counts of this clonotype. This chain links TRBV5-1 with TRBJ1-3, with D perhaps matching TRBD1 (6 bases). Germline V gives CDR1 SGHRS, CDR2 YFSETQ. CDR3 size: 15 residues. The V end lost 2 bases, the J end lost 1 base, and 10 bases lay between the germline ends. CDR3 DNA sequence: TGCGCCAGCAGCTTACTCACAGGGTCTGGAAACACCATATATTTT. Translated, it gives CASSLLTGSGNTIYF.

This clonotype showed up many times. The V gene is TRBV20-1, the J gene TRBJ1-1; D is unclear. In germline, CDR1 is DFQATT, CDR2 SNEGSKA (reference sequence). Trimming shortened V by 7 bases and J by 5 bases, and 11 bases separated the two germline ends. The CDR3 contains 11 residues. The CDR3, as DNA: TGCAGTGTTCGTATTCGGACTGAAGCTTTCTTT. Translating it yields CSVRIRTEAFF.

This clonotype was recorded many times. The chain uses TRBV6-6 and TRBJ1-1; D unclear. The CDR3 runs 13 residues. V lost 0 bases and J 1 base, leaving 3 bases between the germline ends. Germline loops: CDR1 MNHNY, CDR2 SVGAGI (reference sequence). CDR3 loop: CASSYSRNTEAFF. The DNA of the CDR3 is TGTGCCAGCAGTTACTCTCGGAACACTGAAGCTTTCTTT.

This clonotype was seen ten or more times. One end of the junction is discordant with germline, which a read error may explain. V gene TRBV5-1 combines with J gene TRBJ1-5; 7 bases map to TRBD1. The germline CDR1 and CDR2 sequences are SGHRS and YFSETQ. This CDR3 has 17 amino acids. The CDR3 DNA follows: TGCGCCAGCAACTTGAACCCGACAGGGCTGGTAGTCCAGCCCCAGCATTTT. The encoded protein is CASNLNPTGLVVQPQHF. Combining the CDR3 with reference TRBV5-1 and TRBJ1-5 gives the whole variable domain KAGVTQTPRYLIKTRGQQVTLSCSPISGHRSVSWYQQTPGQGLQFLFEYFSETQRNKGNFPGRFSGRQFSNSRSEMNVSTLELGDSALYLCASNLNPTGLVVQPQHFGDGTRLSIL.

This clonotype was seen ten or more times. The gene calls are TRBV7-9 and TRBJ2-1, with 7 positions matching TRBD2. Germline V gives CDR1 SEHNR, CDR2 FQNEAQ (reference sequence). This CDR3 comprises 15 residues. The V and J ends lost 5 bases and 7 bases, in that order; junction bases with no gene match: 11. The CDR3 reads CASSPGRAKWNEQFF. Here the CDR3 DNA reads TGTGCCAGCAGCCCAGGGAGGGCTAAGTGGAATGAGCAGTTCTTC.

This clonotype was observed at least ten times. The chain is built from TRBV5-1 and TRBJ2-1; TRBD1 agrees at 11 bases. With 0 bases clipped from V and 4 bases from J, the junction kept 3 bases outside the gene matches. Per the germline V gene, CDR1 is SGHRS and CDR2 is YFSETQ. The CDR3 extends over 16 amino acids. The CDR3 region has the DNA TGCGCCAGCAGCTTGGGCCGGGACAGGGGGTACAATGAGCAGTTCTTC. This sequence encodes CASSLGRDRGYNEQFF.

This clonotype was seen many times. V gene TRBV20-1 combines with J gene TRBJ2-5; 7 positions agree with TRBD2. The J segment lost 5 bases and the V segment lost 0 bases, leaving 9 bases of the junction unmatched. Germline values: CDR1 DFQATT, CDR2 SNEGSKA (reference sequence). There are 15 residues in the CDR3. Here the CDR3 DNA reads TGCAGTGCTAGAGACGGCGCGGGGGTTGGTGAGACCCAGTACTTC. Residues: CSARDGAGVGETQYF.

This clonotype was counted at least ten times. This sequence joins TRBV29-1 and TRBJ2-3; D tentatively fits TRBD1 or TRBD2 (5 bases each). Germline V CDR1 and CDR2: SQVTM, ANQGSEA. Trimming took 3 bases from V and 0 from J, leaving 25 bases between them. The CDR3 spans 19 residues. CDR3 protein: CSVDGGGPRNHGSTDTQYF. CDR3 bases: TGCAGCGTTGATGGTGGGGGACCACGTAACCACGGAAGCACAGATACGCAGTATTTT.

This clonotype was counted at least ten times. The V gene is TRBV7-8, the J gene TRBJ2-1, with D perhaps TRBD2 (7 bases). This CDR3 contains 16 residues. Germline CDR1 is SGHVS and CDR2 is FQNEAQ. V lost 5 bases, J lost 7 bases, and 21 bases lay in between. The CDR3: CASSLRGGAVGNEQFF. CDR3 nucleotide sequence: TGTGCCAGCAGCCTCCGAGGGGGGGCGGTTGGTAATGAGCAGTTCTTC.

This clonotype occurred many times. This chain joins TRBV2 and TRBJ1-6; unclear D gene. This CDR3 is 13 amino acids long. CDR1 is SNHLY and CDR2 is FYNNEI in the germline V gene. V was shortened by 7 bases and J by 10 bases, with 14 bases between the two germline ends. CDR3 in DNA: TGTGCCAGCAAAGAGGGCGCGGGATCACCCCTCCACTTT. As protein: CASKEGAGSPLHF. Filled out from reference TRBV2 and TRBJ1-6, the complete variable domain reads EPEVTQTPSHQVTQMGQEVILRCVPISNHLYFYWYRQILGQKVEFLVSFYNNEISEKSEIFDDQFSVERPDGSNFTLKIRSTKLEDSAMYFCASKEGAGSPLHFGNGTRLTVT.

This clonotype was seen repeatedly, ten times or more. This chain links TRBV14 with TRBJ1-1; no definite D call. Trimming stripped 0 bases from V and 8 bases from J, with 10 bases between. The CDR3 consists of 13 residues. Germline V gene lookup returns CDR1 SGHDN and CDR2 FVKESK. CDR3 sequence reads: CASSQEMFQEAFF. CDR3 sequence (DNA): TGTGCCAGCAGCCAAGAGATGTTTCAGGAAGCTTTCTTT. Using reference TRBV14 and TRBJ1-1 for the parts outside the CDR3, the full variable domain is EAGVTQFPSHSVIEKGQTVTLRCDPISGHDNLYWYRRVMGKEIKFLLHFVKESKQDESGMPNNRFLAERTGGTYSTLKVQPAELEDSGVYFCASSQEMFQEAFFGQGTRLTVV.

This clonotype was counted at least ten times. V and J are TRBV5-1 and TRBJ2-5; D is perhaps TRBD2 (5 bases). Trimming pared 0 bases from V and 7 bases from J, leaving 10 bases between. Germline V gives CDR1 SGHRS, CDR2 YFSETQ. The CDR3 extends over 13 amino acids. CDR3 coding DNA: TGCGCCAGCAGCTTGGCGACCGGAGGGACCCAGTACTTC. Its translation: CASSLATGGTQYF.

This clonotype was recorded many times. The chain has TRBV10-1 and TRBJ2-5; no firm D call. The CDR3 runs 12 residues. V lost 3 bases and J lost 5, with 7 bases in between. In germline, CDR1 is WNHNN, CDR2 SYGVQD (reference sequence). CDR3 sequence reads: CASSDLGETQYF. In DNA, the CDR3 is TGCGCCAGCAGTGACCTAGGGGAGACCCAGTACTTC.

In this sample, this clonotype turned up many times. This sequence joins TRBV10-3 and TRBJ2-4; 10 bases fit TRBD2. The V segment lost 2 bases and the J segment 2 bases; nucleotides outside the gene matches: 9. CDR1 and CDR2 (germline): ENHRY, SYGVKD. This CDR3 region has 18 residues. CDR3 sequence (DNA): TGTGCCATCAGTGAGGGAAGCGGGGGGGCCGCTACCAAAAACATTCAGTACTTC. Its translation: CAISEGSGGAATKNIQYF.

This clonotype was recorded many times. This sequence joins TRBV20-1 and TRBJ2-7; D is tentatively TRBD1 or TRBD2 (5 bases each). The CDR3 sequence is 15 residues long. CDR1 DFQATT and CDR2 SNEGSKA come from the germline V gene (reference sequence). Trimming stripped 0 bases from V and 3 bases from J, with 15 bases between. The CDR3 nucleotides read TGCAGTGCTAGAGACCCACCCCGGGGCCGCTACGAGCAGTACTTC. It encodes CSARDPPRGRYEQYF.

The rearrangement joins TRBV12-3 or TRBV12-4 to TRBJ2-2; 9 bases align to TRBD2. The length of the CDR3 is 14 residues. V lost 5 bases, J lost 7 bases, and 5 bases stayed unmatched. The CDR3 region has the DNA TGTGCCAGCAGTGAGGGACTAGCTATCGGGGAGCTGTTTTTT. Its protein is CASSEGLAIGELFF.

This clonotype was recorded many times. One base away lies a much larger clone, so this may be a sequencing read error. This chain connects TRBV12-3 or TRBV12-4 to TRBJ1-1, with D tentatively TRBD1 (5 bases). The CDR3 length is 13 residues. The DNA for the CDR3 is TGTGCCAGCAGCTTAGGGGCGAACACTGAAGCTTTCTTT. Residues: CASSLGANTEAFF.